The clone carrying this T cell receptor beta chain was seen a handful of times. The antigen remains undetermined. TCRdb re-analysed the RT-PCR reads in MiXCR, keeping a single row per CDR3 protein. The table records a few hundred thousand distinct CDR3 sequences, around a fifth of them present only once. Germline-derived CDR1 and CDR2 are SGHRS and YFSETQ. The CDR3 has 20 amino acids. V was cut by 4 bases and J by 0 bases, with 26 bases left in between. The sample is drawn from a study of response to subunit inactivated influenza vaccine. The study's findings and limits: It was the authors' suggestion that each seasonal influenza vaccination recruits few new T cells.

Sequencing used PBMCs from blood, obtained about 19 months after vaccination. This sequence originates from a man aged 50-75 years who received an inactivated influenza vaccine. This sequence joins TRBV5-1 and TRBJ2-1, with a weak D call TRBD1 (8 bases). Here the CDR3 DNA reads TGCGCCAGCAGCCCCAAGGGGGGGCAGGGGGCTTTATTCTCCTACAATGAGCAGTTCTTC. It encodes CASSPKGGQGALFSYNEQFF.